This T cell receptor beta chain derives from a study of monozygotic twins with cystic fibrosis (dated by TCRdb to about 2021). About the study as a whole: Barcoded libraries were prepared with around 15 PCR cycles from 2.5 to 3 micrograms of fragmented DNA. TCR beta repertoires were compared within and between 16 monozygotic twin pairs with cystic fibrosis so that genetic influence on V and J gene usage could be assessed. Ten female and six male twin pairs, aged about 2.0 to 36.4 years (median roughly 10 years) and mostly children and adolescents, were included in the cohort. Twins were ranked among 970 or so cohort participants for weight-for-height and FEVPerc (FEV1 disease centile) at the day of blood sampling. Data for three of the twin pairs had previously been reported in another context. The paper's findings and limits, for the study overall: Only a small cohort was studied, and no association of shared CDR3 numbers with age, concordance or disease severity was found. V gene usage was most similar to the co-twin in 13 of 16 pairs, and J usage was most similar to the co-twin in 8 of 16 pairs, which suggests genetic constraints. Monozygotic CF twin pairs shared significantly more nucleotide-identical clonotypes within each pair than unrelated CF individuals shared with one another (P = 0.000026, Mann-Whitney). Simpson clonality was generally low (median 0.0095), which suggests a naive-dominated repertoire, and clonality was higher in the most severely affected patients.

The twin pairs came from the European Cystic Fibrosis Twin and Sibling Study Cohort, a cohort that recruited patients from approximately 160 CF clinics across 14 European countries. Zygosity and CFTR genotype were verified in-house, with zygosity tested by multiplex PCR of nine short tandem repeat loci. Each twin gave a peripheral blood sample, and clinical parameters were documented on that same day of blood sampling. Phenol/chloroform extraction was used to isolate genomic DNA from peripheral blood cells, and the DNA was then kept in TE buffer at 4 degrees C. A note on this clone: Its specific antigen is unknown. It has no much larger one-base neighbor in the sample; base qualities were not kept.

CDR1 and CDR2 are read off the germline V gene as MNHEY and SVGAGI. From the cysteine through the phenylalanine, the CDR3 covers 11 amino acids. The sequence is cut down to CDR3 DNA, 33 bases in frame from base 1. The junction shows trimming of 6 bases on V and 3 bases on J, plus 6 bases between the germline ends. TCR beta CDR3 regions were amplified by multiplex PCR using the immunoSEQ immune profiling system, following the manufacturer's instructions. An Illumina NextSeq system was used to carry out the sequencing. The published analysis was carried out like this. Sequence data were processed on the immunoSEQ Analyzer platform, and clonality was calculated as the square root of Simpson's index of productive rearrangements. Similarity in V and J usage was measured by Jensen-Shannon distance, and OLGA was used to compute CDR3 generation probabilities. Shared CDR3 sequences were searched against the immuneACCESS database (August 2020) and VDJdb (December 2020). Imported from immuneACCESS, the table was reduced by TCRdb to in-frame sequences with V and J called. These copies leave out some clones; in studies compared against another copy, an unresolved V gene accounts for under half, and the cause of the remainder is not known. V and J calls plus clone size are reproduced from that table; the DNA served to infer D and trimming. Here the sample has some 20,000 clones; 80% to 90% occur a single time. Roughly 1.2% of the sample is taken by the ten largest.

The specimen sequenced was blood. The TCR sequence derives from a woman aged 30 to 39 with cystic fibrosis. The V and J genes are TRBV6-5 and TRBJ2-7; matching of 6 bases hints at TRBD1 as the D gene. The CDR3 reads CASRQGYEQYF. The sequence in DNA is TGTGCCAGCAGACAGGGCTACGAGCAGTACTTC.